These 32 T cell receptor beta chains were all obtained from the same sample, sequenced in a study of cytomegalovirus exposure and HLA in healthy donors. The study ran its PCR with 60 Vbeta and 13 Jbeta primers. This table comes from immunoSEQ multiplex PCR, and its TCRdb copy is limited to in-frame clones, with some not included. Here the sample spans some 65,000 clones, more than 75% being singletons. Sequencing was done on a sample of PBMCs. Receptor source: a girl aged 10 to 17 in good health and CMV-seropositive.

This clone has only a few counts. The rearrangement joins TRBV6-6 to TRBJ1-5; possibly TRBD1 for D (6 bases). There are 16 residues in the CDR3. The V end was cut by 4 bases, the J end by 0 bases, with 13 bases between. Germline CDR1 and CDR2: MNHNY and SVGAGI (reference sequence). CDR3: CASSLTGVFSNQPQHF. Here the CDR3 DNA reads TGTGCCAGCAGTTTGACAGGAGTTTTTAGCAATCAGCCCCAGCATTTT.

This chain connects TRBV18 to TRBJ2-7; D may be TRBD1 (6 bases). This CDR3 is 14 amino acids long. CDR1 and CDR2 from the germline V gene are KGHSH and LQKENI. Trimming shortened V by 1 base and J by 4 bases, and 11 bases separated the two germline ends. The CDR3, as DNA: TGTGCCAGCTCACCACAGTACAGGGAGTACGAGCAGTACTTC. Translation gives CASSPQYREYEQYF. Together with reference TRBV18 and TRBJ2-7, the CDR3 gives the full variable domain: NAGVMQNPRHLVRRRGQEARLRCSPMKGHSHVYWYRQLPEEGLKFMVYLQKENIIDESGMPKERFSAEFPKEGPSILRIQQVVRGDSAAYFCASSPQYREYEQYFGPGTRLTVT.

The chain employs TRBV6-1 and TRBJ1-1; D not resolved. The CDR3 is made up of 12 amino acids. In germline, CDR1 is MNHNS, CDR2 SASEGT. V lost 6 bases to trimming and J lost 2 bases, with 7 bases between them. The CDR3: CASRVRNTEAFF. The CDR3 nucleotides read TGTGCCAGCAGGGTGCGAAACACTGAAGCTTTCTTT.

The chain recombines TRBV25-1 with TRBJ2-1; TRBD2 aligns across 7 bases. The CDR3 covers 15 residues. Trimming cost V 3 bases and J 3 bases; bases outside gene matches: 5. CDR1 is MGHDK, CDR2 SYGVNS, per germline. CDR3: CASSDELASYNEQFF. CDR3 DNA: TGTGCCAGCAGTGATGAACTAGCGAGCTACAATGAGCAGTTCTTC.

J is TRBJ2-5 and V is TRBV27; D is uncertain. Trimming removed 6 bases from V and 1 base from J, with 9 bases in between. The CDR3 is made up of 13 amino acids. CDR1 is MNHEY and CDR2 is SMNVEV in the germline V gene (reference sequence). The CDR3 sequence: CASSSTVQETQYF. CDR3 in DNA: TGTGCCAGCAGCTCAACGGTCCAAGAGACCCAGTACTTC.

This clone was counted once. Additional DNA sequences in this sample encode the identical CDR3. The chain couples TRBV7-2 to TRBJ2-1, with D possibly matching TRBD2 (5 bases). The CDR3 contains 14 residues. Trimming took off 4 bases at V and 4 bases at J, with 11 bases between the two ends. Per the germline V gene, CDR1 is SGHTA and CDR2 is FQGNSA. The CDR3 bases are TGTGCCAGCAGCTCCGGGGTACGGTACAATGAGCAGTTCTTC. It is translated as CASSSGVRYNEQFF.

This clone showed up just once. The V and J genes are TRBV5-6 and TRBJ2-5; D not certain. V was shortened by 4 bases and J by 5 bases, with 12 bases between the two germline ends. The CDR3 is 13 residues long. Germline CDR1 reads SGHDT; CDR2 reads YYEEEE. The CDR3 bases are TGTGCCAGCAGCGTCGAGGTTGTGGAGACCCAGTACTTC. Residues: CASSVEVVETQYF.

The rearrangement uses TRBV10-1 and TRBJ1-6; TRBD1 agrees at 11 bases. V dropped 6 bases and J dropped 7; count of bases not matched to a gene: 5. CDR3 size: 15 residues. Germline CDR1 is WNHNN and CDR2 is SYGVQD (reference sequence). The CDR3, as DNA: TGCGCCAGCAGAGGGACAGGGGGATCGAATTCACCCCTCCACTTT. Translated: CASRGTGGSNSPLHF.

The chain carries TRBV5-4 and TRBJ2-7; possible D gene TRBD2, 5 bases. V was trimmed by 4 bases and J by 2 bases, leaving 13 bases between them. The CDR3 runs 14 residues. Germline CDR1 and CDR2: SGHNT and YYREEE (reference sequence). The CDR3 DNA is TGTGCCAGCAGCCTAGGTCCGGGGACCTACGAGCAGTACTTC. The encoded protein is CASSLGPGTYEQYF.

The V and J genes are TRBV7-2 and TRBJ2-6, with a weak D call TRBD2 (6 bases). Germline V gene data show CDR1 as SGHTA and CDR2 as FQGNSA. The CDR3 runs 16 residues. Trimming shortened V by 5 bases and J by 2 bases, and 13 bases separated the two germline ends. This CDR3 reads CASSTLGGAGANVLTF. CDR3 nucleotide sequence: TGTGCCAGCAGCACTTTAGGAGGGGCTGGGGCCAACGTCCTGACTTTC.

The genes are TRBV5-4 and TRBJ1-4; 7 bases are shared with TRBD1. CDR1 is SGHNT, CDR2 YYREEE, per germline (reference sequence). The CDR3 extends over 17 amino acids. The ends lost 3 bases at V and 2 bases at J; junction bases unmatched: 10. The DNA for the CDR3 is TGTGCCAGCAGCTCCGGGACAGCCCCATCCACTAATGAAAAACTGTTTTTT. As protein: CASSSGTAPSTNEKLFF.

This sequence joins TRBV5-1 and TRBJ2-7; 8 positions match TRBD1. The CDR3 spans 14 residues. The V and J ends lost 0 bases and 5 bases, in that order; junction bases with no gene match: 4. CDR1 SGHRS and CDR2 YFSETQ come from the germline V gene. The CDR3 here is CASSLGDRGHEQYF. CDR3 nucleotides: TGCGCCAGCAGCTTGGGAGACAGGGGCCACGAGCAGTACTTC.

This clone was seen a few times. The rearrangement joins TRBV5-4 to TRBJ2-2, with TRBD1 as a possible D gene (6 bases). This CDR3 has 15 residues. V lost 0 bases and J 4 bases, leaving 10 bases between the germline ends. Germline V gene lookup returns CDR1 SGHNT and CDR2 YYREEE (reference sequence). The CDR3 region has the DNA TGTGCCAGCAGCTTGGACAGGGAAGTCACCGGGGAGCTGTTTTTT. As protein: CASSLDREVTGELFF.

The DNA for the CDR3 is TGCGCCAGCAGCCCTAACGCACAGGGCCCTGGCACTGAAGCTTTCTTT. Protein product: CASSPNAQGPGTEAFF. The chain couples TRBV4-1 to TRBJ1-1; D perhaps matches TRBD1 (6 bases). CDR3 length: 16 amino acids. Per the germline V gene, CDR1 is MGHRA and CDR2 is YSYEKL. The ends were cut back, 4 bases at V and 4 bases at J, with 19 bases in the middle.

CDR3 bases: TGCAGCGTTCCCTCGGGGGTGAGTTATACGCAGTATTTT. Translated: CSVPSGVSYTQYF. This chain connects TRBV29-1 to TRBJ2-3; D may be TRBD2 (6 bases). V lost 5 bases to trimming and J lost 7 bases, with 16 bases between them. This CDR3 has 13 amino acids. CDR1 and CDR2 from the germline V gene are SQVTM and ANQGSEA.

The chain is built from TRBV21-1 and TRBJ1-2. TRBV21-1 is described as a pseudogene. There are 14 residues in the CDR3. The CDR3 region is CASSKDEGNYGYTF. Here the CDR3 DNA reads TGTGCCAGCAGCAAAGACGAGGGTAACTATGGCTACACCTTC.

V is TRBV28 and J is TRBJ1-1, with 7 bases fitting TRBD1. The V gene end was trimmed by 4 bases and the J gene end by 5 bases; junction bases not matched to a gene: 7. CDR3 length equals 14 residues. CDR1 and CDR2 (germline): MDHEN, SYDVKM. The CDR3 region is CASSSATGWTEAFF. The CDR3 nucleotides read TGTGCCAGCAGTTCTGCGACAGGGTGGACTGAAGCTTTCTTT. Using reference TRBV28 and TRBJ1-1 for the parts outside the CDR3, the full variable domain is DVKVTQSSRYLVKRTGEKVFLECVQDMDHENMFWYRQDPGLGLRLIYFSYDVKMKEKGDIPEGYSVSREKKERFSLILESASTNQTSMYLCASSSATGWTEAFFGQGTRLTVV.

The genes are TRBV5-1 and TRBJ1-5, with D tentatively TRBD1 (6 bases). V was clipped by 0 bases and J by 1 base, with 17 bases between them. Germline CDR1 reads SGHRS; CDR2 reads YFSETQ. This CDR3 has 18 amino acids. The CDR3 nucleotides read TGCGCCAGCAGCTTGGTCCCGGGGGGGGGCCGGAGCAATCAGCCCCAGCATTTT. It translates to CASSLVPGGGRSNQPQHF. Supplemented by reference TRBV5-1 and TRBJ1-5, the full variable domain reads KAGVTQTPRYLIKTRGQQVTLSCSPISGHRSVSWYQQTPGQGLQFLFEYFSETQRNKGNFPGRFSGRQFSNSRSEMNVSTLELGDSALYLCASSLVPGGGRSNQPQHFGDGTRLSIL.

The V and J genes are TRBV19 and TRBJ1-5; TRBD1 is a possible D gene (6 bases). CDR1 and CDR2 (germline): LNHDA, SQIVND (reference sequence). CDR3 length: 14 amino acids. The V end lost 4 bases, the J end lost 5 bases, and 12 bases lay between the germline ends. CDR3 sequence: CASSTQGLYQPQHF. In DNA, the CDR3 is TGTGCCAGTAGTACGCAGGGGCTATATCAGCCCCAGCATTTT.

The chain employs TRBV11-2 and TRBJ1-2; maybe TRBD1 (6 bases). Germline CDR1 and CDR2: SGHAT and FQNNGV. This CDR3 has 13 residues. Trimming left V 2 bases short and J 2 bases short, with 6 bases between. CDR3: CASSLQGNYGYTF. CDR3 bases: TGTGCCAGCAGCTTACAGGGGAACTATGGCTACACCTTC. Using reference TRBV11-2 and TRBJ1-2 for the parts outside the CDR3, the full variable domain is EAGVAQSPRYKIIEKRQSVAFWCNPISGHATLYWYQQILGQGPKLLIQFQNNGVVDDSQLPKDRFSAERLKGVDSTLKIQPAKLEDSAVYLCASSLQGNYGYTFGSGTRLTVV.

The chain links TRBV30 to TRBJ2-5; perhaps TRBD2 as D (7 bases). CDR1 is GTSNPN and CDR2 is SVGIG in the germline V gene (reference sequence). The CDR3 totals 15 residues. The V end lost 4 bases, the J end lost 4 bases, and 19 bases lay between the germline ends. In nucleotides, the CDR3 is TGTGCCTGGACATGGGAGGGGGATGGGATAGAGACCCAGTACTTC. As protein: CAWTWEGDGIETQYF.

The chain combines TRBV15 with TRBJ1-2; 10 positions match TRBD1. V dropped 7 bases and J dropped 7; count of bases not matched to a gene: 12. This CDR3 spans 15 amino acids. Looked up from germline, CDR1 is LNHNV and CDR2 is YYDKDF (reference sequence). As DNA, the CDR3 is TGTGCCACCACCCCGGGACAGGGGTTTCGCGGTGGCTACACCTTC. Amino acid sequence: CATTPGQGFRGGYTF.

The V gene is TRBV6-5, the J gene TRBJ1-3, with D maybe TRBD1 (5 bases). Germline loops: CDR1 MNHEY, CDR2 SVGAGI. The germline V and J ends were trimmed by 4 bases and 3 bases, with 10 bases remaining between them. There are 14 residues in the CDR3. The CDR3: CASSSGQIGNTIYF. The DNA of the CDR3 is TGTGCCAGCAGTTCAGGACAAATTGGAAACACCATATATTTT.

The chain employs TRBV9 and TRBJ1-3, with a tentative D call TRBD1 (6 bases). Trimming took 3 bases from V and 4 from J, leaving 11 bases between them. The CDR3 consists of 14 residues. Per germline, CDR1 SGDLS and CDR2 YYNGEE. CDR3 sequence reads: CASSATGNGNTIYF. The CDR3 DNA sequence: TGTGCCAGCAGCGCCACAGGGAACGGAAACACCATATATTTT.

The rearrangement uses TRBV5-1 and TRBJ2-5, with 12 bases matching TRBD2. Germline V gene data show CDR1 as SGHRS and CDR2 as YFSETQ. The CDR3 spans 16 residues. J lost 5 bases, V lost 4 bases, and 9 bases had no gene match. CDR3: CASSPRTSGIWETQYF. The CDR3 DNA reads TGCGCCAGCAGCCCACGGACTAGCGGGATTTGGGAGACCCAGTACTTC.

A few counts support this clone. The CDR3 spells CASSEAATGGWETQYF. CDR3 DNA sequence: TGTGCCAGCAGTGAAGCCGCGACAGGGGGCTGGGAGACCCAGTACTTC. J is TRBJ2-5 and V is TRBV6-1; 10 bases map to TRBD1. V trimming: 0 bases; J trimming: 5 bases; junction bases outside the gene matches: 6. Per the germline V gene, CDR1 is MNHNS and CDR2 is SASEGT. The CDR3 extends over 16 amino acids.

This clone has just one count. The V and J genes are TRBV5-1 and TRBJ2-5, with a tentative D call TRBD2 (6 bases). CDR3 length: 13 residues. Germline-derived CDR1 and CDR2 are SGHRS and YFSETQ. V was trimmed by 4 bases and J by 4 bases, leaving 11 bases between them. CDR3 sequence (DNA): TGCGCCAGCAGCGTCACCGGGGGAGAGACCCAGTACTTC. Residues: CASSVTGGETQYF.

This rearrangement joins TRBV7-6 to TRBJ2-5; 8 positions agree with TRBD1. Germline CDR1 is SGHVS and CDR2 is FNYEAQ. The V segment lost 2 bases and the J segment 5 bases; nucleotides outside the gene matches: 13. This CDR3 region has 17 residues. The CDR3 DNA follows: TGTGCCAGCAGCTTAACCCAAAACAGGGGGTTCTTTGAGACCCAGTACTTC. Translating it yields CASSLTQNRGFFETQYF.

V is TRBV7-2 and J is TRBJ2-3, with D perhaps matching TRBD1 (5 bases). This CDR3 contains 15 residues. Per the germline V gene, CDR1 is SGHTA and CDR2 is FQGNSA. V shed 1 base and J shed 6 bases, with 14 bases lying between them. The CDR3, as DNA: TGTGCCAGCAGCTTAGTCGGGCAGGGTTCCGATACGCAGTATTTT. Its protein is CASSLVGQGSDTQYF.

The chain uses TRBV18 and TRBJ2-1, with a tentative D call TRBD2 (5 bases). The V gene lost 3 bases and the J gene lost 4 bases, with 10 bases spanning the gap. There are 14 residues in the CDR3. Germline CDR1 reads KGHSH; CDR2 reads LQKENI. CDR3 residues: CASSPSSGYNEQFF. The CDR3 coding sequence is TGTGCCAGCTCACCCAGTTCGGGATACAATGAGCAGTTCTTC.

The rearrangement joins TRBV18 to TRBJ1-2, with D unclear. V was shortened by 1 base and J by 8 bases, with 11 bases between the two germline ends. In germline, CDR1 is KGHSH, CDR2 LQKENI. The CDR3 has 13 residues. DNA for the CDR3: TGTGCCAGCTCACCACTGGACGGGGAAGGCTACACCTTC. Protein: CASSPLDGEGYTF. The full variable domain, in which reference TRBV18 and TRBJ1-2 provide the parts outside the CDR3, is NAGVMQNPRHLVRRRGQEARLRCSPMKGHSHVYWYRQLPEEGLKFMVYLQKENIIDESGMPKERFSAEFPKEGPSILRIQQVVRGDSAAYFCASSPLDGEGYTFGSGTRLTVV.

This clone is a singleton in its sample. The DNA of the CDR3 is TGCGCCAGCAGCTTGGAGGGCGGGGTGAACACCGGGGAGCTGTTTTTT. It encodes CASSLEGGVNTGELFF. The chain recombines TRBV5-1 with TRBJ2-2; possible D gene TRBD2, 6 bases. The CDR3 is 16 amino acids. The ends were cut back, 0 bases at V and 1 base at J, with 10 bases in the middle. Germline V gene sequence: CDR1 SGHRS, CDR2 YFSETQ.